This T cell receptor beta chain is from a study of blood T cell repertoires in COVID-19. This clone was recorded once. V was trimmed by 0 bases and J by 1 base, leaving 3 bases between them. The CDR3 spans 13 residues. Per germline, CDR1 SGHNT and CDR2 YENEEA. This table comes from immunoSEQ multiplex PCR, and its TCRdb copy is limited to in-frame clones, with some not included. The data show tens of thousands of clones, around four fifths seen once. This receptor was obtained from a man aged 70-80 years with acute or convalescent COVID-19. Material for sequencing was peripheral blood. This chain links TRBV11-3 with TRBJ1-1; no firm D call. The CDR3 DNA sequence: TGTGCCAGCAGCTTAGAGAGGAACACTGAAGCTTTCTTT. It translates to CASSLERNTEAFF.